The next 18 T cell receptor beta chains were all read from a single sample in a study of shared clonotypes between healthy human individuals. TCRdb's table, derived via immunoSEQ multiplex PCR, lists solely in-frame clones and lacks some. The table shows roughly 1.4 million clones, with about 98.5% occurring only once. Sequencing input: naive CD4+ T cells sorted from blood. Described subset: CD45RA+ positively selected. The origin of the receptors is a man in his thirties or forties in good health.

The V call is TRBV28, the J call TRBJ2-7; the D is unclear. The germline CDR1 and CDR2 sequences are MDHEN and SYDVKM. The CDR3 spans 11 residues. V lost 6 bases and J lost 3, with 6 bases in between. This chain's CDR3 is CASRNHYEQYF. Written as DNA, the CDR3 is TGTGCCAGCAGGAACCACTACGAGCAGTACTTC.

The chain links TRBV15 to TRBJ2-7, with D possibly called TRBD1 or TRBD2 (5 bases each). V was trimmed by 1 base and J by 5 bases, leaving 12 bases between them. CDR3 length: 14 residues. Germline V gene sequence: CDR1 LNHNV, CDR2 YYDKDF (reference sequence). The CDR3 DNA reads as TGTGCCACCAGCAGAGCGGGGCCTAGTAACGAGCAGTACTTC. Amino acids: CATSRAGPSNEQYF.

The rearrangement links TRBV5-4 to TRBJ2-4; TRBD1 matches at 8 bases. The CDR3 has 17 residues. J lost 3 bases, V lost 3 bases, and 11 bases had no gene match. Germline CDR1 SGHNT, CDR2 YYREEE (reference sequence). The CDR3 spells CASSSGRQGSVKNIQYF. The CDR3 nucleotides are TGTGCCAGCAGCTCGGGAAGACAGGGGTCGGTCAAAAACATTCAGTACTTC. Supplemented by reference TRBV5-4 and TRBJ2-4, the full variable domain reads ETGVTQSPTHLIKTRGQQVTLRCSSQSGHNTVSWYQQALGQGPQFIFQYYREEENGRGNFPPRFSGLQFPNYSSELNVNALELDDSALYLCASSSGRQGSVKNIQYFGAGTRLSVL.

The chain couples TRBV28 to TRBJ2-5, with TRBD2 identical over 10 bases. From germline, CDR1 is MDHEN and CDR2 SYDVKM. There are 12 residues in the CDR3. V gave up 7 bases and J gave up 7 bases; unmatched junction bases: 3. CDR3 in DNA: TGTGCCAGCACCGCTAGCGGGGGGACCCAGTACTTC. Amino acids: CASTASGGTQYF.

J is TRBJ1-3 and V is TRBV27, with 10 bases fitting TRBD1. CDR3 size: 17 residues. Germline V lookup: CDR1 MNHEY, CDR2 SMNVEV (reference sequence). The junction had 8 bases not matched to a gene; V was cut back by 2 bases and J by 4 bases. CDR3: CASSLRGQGLHGNTIYF. In DNA, the CDR3 is TGTGCCAGCAGTTTAAGGGGACAGGGGCTTCACGGAAACACCATATATTTT.

V is TRBV5-8 and J is TRBJ2-3, with a possible D match to TRBD2 (6 bases). The CDR3 totals 14 residues. From germline, CDR1 is SGHTS and CDR2 YDEGEE. Trimming removed 6 bases from V and 6 bases from J, with 17 bases in between. The CDR3 bases are TGTGCCAGCACCCCCGGAGGGAATGGGGATACGCAGTATTTT. Its protein is CASTPGGNGDTQYF.

The chain recombines TRBV18 with TRBJ1-5; perhaps TRBD1 as D (5 bases). Germline CDR1 reads KGHSH; CDR2 reads LQKENI. The CDR3 runs 21 residues. Trimming removed 0 bases from V and 0 bases from J, with 24 bases in between. The CDR3 region is CASSPPSETAHDKHSNQPQHF. CDR3 sequence (DNA): TGTGCCAGCTCACCACCATCTGAGACAGCCCATGACAAACATAGCAATCAGCCCCAGCATTTT.

The chain carries TRBV7-8 and TRBJ1-5; possible D gene TRBD1, 6 bases. The CDR3 is 16 amino acids. Germline V gene sequence: CDR1 SGHVS, CDR2 FQNEAQ. V was trimmed by 6 bases and J by 1 base, leaving 16 bases between them. Written as DNA, the CDR3 is TGTGCCAGCAGACTAACCCGGACAGAAAGCAATCAGCCCCAGCATTTT. As protein: CASRLTRTESNQPQHF.

This rearrangement joins TRBV10-1 to TRBJ2-7; 10 bases are shared with TRBD2. J lost 3 bases, V lost 4 bases, and 6 bases had no gene match. The germline V gene has CDR1 WNHNN and CDR2 SYGVQD (reference sequence). The CDR3 has 15 residues. In nucleotides, the CDR3 is TGCGCCAGCAGTGGCGTTTCTAGCGGGAGCTACGAGCAGTACTTC. Translating gives CASSGVSSGSYEQYF.

This chain connects TRBV7-9 to TRBJ2-2, with a weak D call TRBD1 (5 bases). The CDR3 has 14 amino acids. Germline V gene sequence: CDR1 SEHNR, CDR2 FQNEAQ (reference sequence). V shed 2 bases and J shed 7 bases, with 11 bases lying between them. This chain's CDR3 is CASSLRRDNGELFF. DNA for the CDR3: TGTGCCAGCAGCTTACGCAGGGATAACGGGGAGCTGTTTTTT.

The chain links TRBV7-2 to TRBJ2-1, with unresolved D. V shed 2 bases and J shed 7 bases, with 21 bases lying between them. This CDR3 has 17 amino acids. CDR1 is SGHTA, CDR2 FQGNSA, per germline. The CDR3 nucleotides read TGTGCCAGCAGCTTAAGGTCCGTTGGGTTAGCTCGTAATGAGCAGTTCTTC. It translates to CASSLRSVGLARNEQFF.

V and J are TRBV5-6 and TRBJ2-7; TRBD2 agrees at 13 bases. J gave up 12 bases and V 5 bases, and 11 bases lay outside the gene matches. This CDR3 region has 14 residues. The germline gives CDR1 SGHDT, CDR2 YYEEEE. CDR3 protein: CASRTTGLAGLWYF. The DNA for the CDR3 is TGTGCCAGCAGAACAACGGGACTAGCGGGACTTTGGTACTTC.

This chain links TRBV6-5 with TRBJ1-2, with 7 bases that match TRBD1. Germline loops: CDR1 MNHEY, CDR2 SVGAGI. Trimming took 8 bases from V and 7 from J; bases not matched to a gene: 10. The CDR3 runs to 13 residues. CDR3 sequence reads: CASREAQGSGYTF. As DNA, the CDR3 is TGTGCCAGCCGAGAGGCACAGGGGAGTGGCTACACCTTC.

The V gene is TRBV5-5, the J gene TRBJ1-4, with 8 positions matching TRBD1. Germline-derived CDR1 and CDR2 are SGHKS and YYEKEE (reference sequence). Trimming at V came to 4 bases and at J to 8 bases, leaving 13 bases not matched to a gene. The CDR3 consists of 16 residues. In DNA, the CDR3 is TGTGCCAGCAGCGAGAACCCAGGGGGCGCGGAAGAAAAACTGTTTTTT. It is translated as CASSENPGGAEEKLFF. The full variable domain, rest sourced from reference TRBV5-5 and TRBJ1-4, is DAGVTQSPTHLIKTRGQQVTLRCSPISGHKSVSWYQQVLGQGPQFIFQYYEKEERGRGNFPDRFSARQFPNYSSELNVNALLLGDSALYLCASSENPGGAEEKLFFGSGTQLSVL.

The chain links TRBV4-3 to TRBJ2-7; 7 positions match TRBD1. The germline V gene has CDR1 LGHNA and CDR2 YSLEER. Germline trimming cut 4 bases from V and 7 bases from J; bases unmatched to any gene: 7. The CDR3 consists of 13 residues. CDR3 sequence (DNA): TGCGCCAGCAGCCTTATTTTCAGGGGGGAGCAGTACTTC. It translates to CASSLIFRGEQYF.

The chain joins TRBV6-1 to TRBJ1-3; D call uncertain. CDR3 size: 17 residues. The V gene lost 2 bases and the J gene lost 0 bases, with 14 bases spanning the gap. Germline V gene sequence: CDR1 MNHNS, CDR2 SASEGT. The CDR3 DNA follows: TGTGCCAGCAGTGAATGGACCCTGTTGTTCTCTGGAAACACCATATATTTT. It translates to CASSEWTLLFSGNTIYF.

This clone has just one count. The chain combines TRBV27 with TRBJ2-2; D not certain. Looked up from germline, CDR1 is MNHEY and CDR2 is SMNVEV (reference sequence). CDR3 length: 13 amino acids. Trimming removed 6 bases from V and 6 bases from J, with 11 bases in between. CDR3 loop: CASSPRRAGELFF. The DNA of the CDR3 is TGTGCCAGCAGCCCCCGAAGGGCCGGGGAGCTGTTTTTT.

This sequence joins TRBV28 and TRBJ1-3; unclear D gene. This CDR3 has 13 amino acids. Per the germline V gene, CDR1 is MDHEN and CDR2 is SYDVKM. V lost 2 bases and J 8 bases, leaving 10 bases between the germline ends. The CDR3 spells CASSLPQTHTIYF. The CDR3 nucleotides read TGTGCCAGCAGTTTACCACAGACCCACACCATATATTTT.